Listed here is a single T cell receptor beta chain. The source of the sample is a study of control samples from healthy donors and cancer patients. V was clipped by 3 bases and J by 5 bases; unmatched bases: 15. Germline CDR1 SGHDT, CDR2 YYEEEE. This CDR3 region has 17 residues. Sequencing used immunoSEQ multiplex PCR; TCRdb keeps in-frame clones, though not all of them. The sample lists some 94,000 clones, less than 90% occurring once. This chain links TRBV5-6 with TRBJ2-5, with 8 bases lining up with TRBD1. Sequencing used PBMCs. This receptor was taken from a woman in her fifties or sixties with colorectal cancer. The CDR3 here is CASSSTTGADLGETQYF. DNA for the CDR3: TGTGCCAGCAGCTCAACGACAGGGGCAGACCTCGGGGAGACCCAGTACTTC.